This entry lists 12 T cell receptor beta chains sequenced from one sample in a study of post-analysis software for immune sequencing data. Study conclusions and caveats: TRBV5-6, TRBV5-1 and TRBV20-1 were among 4 or 5 TRBV segments more frequent in patients than controls.

Every TCR beta cDNA library bore unique molecular identifiers. MiXCR, applied by TCRdb to the PCR reads, yields one record per CDR3 protein. The table includes 700,000 to 800,000 distinct CDR3 sequences, around 27% detected once. No cognate antigen is known for these TCRs. The sample comprised blood. These receptors were taken from a girl aged 5-17 years with multiple sclerosis.

The chain joins TRBV5-6 to TRBJ2-3, with D possibly being TRBD1 or TRBD2 (5 bases each). Trimming took off 4 bases at V and 1 base at J, with 13 bases between the two ends. The CDR3 is made up of 15 amino acids. CDR1 and CDR2 from the germline V gene are SGHDT and YYEEEE. CDR3: CASSDGLGGTDTQYF. The CDR3 DNA reads TGTGCCAGCAGCGACGGCTTGGGGGGCACAGATACGCAGTATTTT. Full variable domain (missing parts from reference TRBV5-6 and TRBJ2-3): DAGVTQSPTHLIKTRGQQVTLRCSPKSGHDTVSWYQQALGQGPQFIFQYYEEEERQRGNFPDRFSGHQFPNYSSELNVNALLLGDSALYLCASSDGLGGTDTQYFGPGTRLTVL.

This clonotype was seen only once. V usage is TRBV7-9 and J usage is TRBJ1-4; no reliable D call. The CDR3 extends over 12 amino acids. From germline, CDR1 is SEHNR and CDR2 FQNEAQ (reference sequence). V was cut by 4 bases and J by 8 bases, with 8 bases left in between. CDR3 sequence reads: CASSYNGEKLFF. CDR3 DNA sequence: TGTGCCAGCAGCTATAACGGGGAAAAACTGTTTTTT.

The chain recombines TRBV7-2 with TRBJ2-4; TRBD1 matches at 8 bases. The CDR3 spans 18 residues. V lost 5 bases and J lost 0; bases outside the gene matches: 12. Germline V gene lookup returns CDR1 SGHTA and CDR2 FQGNSA. CDR3 in amino acids: CASSQFSGGLGAKNIQYF. CDR3 bases: TGTGCCAGCAGCCAGTTTTCAGGGGGCCTAGGAGCCAAAAACATTCAGTACTTC.

The chain joins TRBV5-6 to TRBJ2-3; 9 bases line up with TRBD1. The V gene end was trimmed by 4 bases and the J gene end by 1 base; junction bases not matched to a gene: 7. This CDR3 is built from 16 residues. The V gene's germline CDR1 is SGHDT and CDR2 YYEEEE. The CDR3 DNA reads TGTGCCAGCAGCCCCTATGGGGACAGGGGCACAGATACGCAGTATTTT. Encoded protein: CASSPYGDRGTDTQYF.

This sequence joins TRBV21-1 and TRBJ2-5; the table gives TRBD1 as D, unverified against the DNA. TRBV21-1 is marked as a pseudogene. The CDR3 sequence is 15 residues long. CDR3 loop: CASSNLRGREETQYF. Here the CDR3 DNA reads TGTGCCAGCAGCAATTTGAGGGGGCGCGAAGAGACCCAGTACTTC.

With regard to this clonotype: One junction end disagrees with the germline gene, perhaps due to a read error. CDR3 sequence: CASSLWDSNSPLHF. CDR3 coding DNA: TGTGCCAGCAGCTTATGGGACAGTAATTCTCCCCTCCACTTT. The chain joins TRBV5-6 to TRBJ1-6, with 7 bases matching TRBD1. CDR1 is SGHDT, CDR2 YYEEEE, per germline. The CDR3 length is 14 residues.

The chain links TRBV6-2 or TRBV6-3 to TRBJ2-5, with D perhaps being TRBD1 or TRBD2 (5 bases each). V lost 8 bases and J lost 1, with 11 bases in between. Germline lookup yields CDR1 MNHEY and CDR2 SVGEGT. The CDR3 is 13 residues long. The CDR3 protein is CASERGPQETQYF. Written as DNA, the CDR3 is TGTGCCAGCGAGAGGGGACCCCAAGAGACCCAGTACTTC.

The chain joins TRBV20-1 to TRBJ1-2, with D uncertain. CDR3 length: 14 amino acids. CDR1 and CDR2 from the germline V gene are DFQATT and SNEGSKA (reference sequence). V was shortened by 1 base and J by 3 bases, with 12 bases between the two germline ends. CDR3 bases: TGCAGTGCTAGAGCAAATTTGGTGGACTATGGCTACACCTTC. It codes for CSARANLVDYGYTF.

The chain links TRBV2 to TRBJ2-7; 9 bases map to TRBD2. With the DNA end fitting TRBJ2-5 better, the J assignment may be wrong. CDR3 size: 16 residues. Germline V gene sequence: CDR1 SNHLY, CDR2 FYNNEI. The CDR3 protein is CASRKWGSGSGETQYF. The CDR3 bases are TGTGCCAGCAGAAAATGGGGTAGCGGGAGCGGAGAGACCCAGTACTTC.

The chain links TRBV7-2 to TRBJ1-1; the D gene is possibly TRBD1 (5 bases). This CDR3 has 14 amino acids. The germline V gene encodes CDR1 SGHTA and CDR2 FQGNSA. V gave up 5 bases and J gave up 4 bases, with 14 bases separating them. The CDR3 sequence: CASSRGLSGTEAFF. The CDR3 DNA reads TGTGCCAGCAGCCGGGGACTCTCAGGCACTGAAGCTTTCTTT. Filled out from reference TRBV7-2 and TRBJ1-1, the complete variable domain reads GAGVSQSPSNKVTEKGKDVELRCDPISGHTALYWYRQSLGQGLEFLIYFQGNSAPDKSGLPSDRFSAERTGGSVSTLTIQRTQQEDSAVYLCASSRGLSGTEAFFGQGTRLTVV.

This clonotype was observed a few times. The V call is TRBV7-9, the J call TRBJ2-1, with 8 bases lining up with TRBD1. The CDR3 spans 15 residues. Germline V gene lookup returns CDR1 SEHNR and CDR2 FQNEAQ (reference sequence). Trimming removed 4 bases from V and 7 bases from J; junction bases left unmatched: 9. CDR3 bases: TGTGCCAGCAGCTCAGTACAGGGACAGGTAAATGAGCAGTTCTTC. Amino acids: CASSSVQGQVNEQFF.

This clonotype was observed a handful of times. The V call is TRBV28, the J call TRBJ2-1; TRBD2 agrees at 9 bases. The germline CDR1 and CDR2 sequences are MDHEN and SYDVKM. CDR3 length equals 16 residues. With V trimmed by 3 bases and J by 3 bases, 6 bases remained unmatched. The CDR3 DNA reads as TGTGCCAGCAGTTTTGGAGGGACTAGCTTCTACAATGAGCAGTTCTTC. This encodes CASSFGGTSFYNEQFF.